This TCR beta chain was captured in a study of beta chain features in type 1 diabetes. In the study overall: Sorted cells from all samples, numbering 100 million to 120 million, were examined. Findings and limits, study-wide: The naive, central memory and Treg TCRB repertoires showed an apparent similarity that was greater among patients than among healthy donors.

This clone was counted between two and nine times. Its antigen is currently unknown. Expressed TCRB transcripts were sequenced because the isolated RNA had all been reverse transcribed beforehand. TCRdb's copy holds only in-frame clones and misses some; the assay was immunoSEQ multiplex PCR. Of some 900,000 clones listed, 15% to 20% were seen once; the top ten hold around 0.02%. The CDR3 totals 13 residues. Germline V lookup: CDR1 MNHNY, CDR2 SVGAGI (reference sequence). Germline trimming cut 2 bases from V and 13 bases from J; bases unmatched to any gene: 6. Purities over 98% were achieved in all sorted populations.

V is TRBV6-6 and J is TRBJ2-1; 9 bases map to TRBD1. The receptor comes from a woman younger than 30 in good health. The sample consisted of naive CD4+ T cells from blood. This CDR3 is CASSYPGQGFQFF. The CDR3 nucleotides read TGTGCCAGCAGTTACCCGGGACAGGGTTTTCAGTTCTTC.